A selection of T cell receptor beta chains follows, all from one sample in a study. TCRdb ran MiXCR on the 5' RACE reads and lists one entry per CDR3 protein. This table has over 30,000 distinct CDR3 sequences, approximately 25% appearing once. The sample was naive CD4+ T cells sorted from a lymph node. These receptors came from a female donor with breast cancer. Each CDR3 is given with its conserved first and last residue. The D gene is left open where the match is weak. Clone size is stated in some rows and not others, as once, few, many or a class when expanded.

J	D	size	V	CDR3	DNA
TRBJ1-3	.	many	TRBV21-1	CASLYGNTIYF	TGTGCCAGCTTGTATGGAAACACCATATATTTT
TRBJ2-5	TRBD2	.	TRBV4-2	CASSSSGGLQETQYF	TGTGCCAGCAGTTCTAGCGGGGGTCTCCAAGAGACCCAGTACTTC
TRBJ2-7	TRBD1	few	TRBV6-2/TRBV6-3	CASATQGVHEQYF	TGTGCCAGCGCCACCCAGGGGGTCCACGAGCAGTACTTC
TRBJ2-1	TRBD1	.	TRBV18	CASSPLRTGFYNEQFF	TGTGCCAGCTCACCCCTTCGGACAGGGTTTTATAATGAGCAGTTCTTC
TRBJ2-1	.	.	TRBV10-2	CASSGRNEQFF	TGCGCCAGCAGTGGCAGAAATGAGCAGTTCTTC
TRBJ2-3	.	.	TRBV20-1	CSARLVPDTQYF	TGCAGTGCTCGCCTCGTCCCAGATACGCAGTATTTT
TRBJ1-2	TRBD1	.	TRBV11-2	CASSLGRQGDGYTF	TGTGCCAGCAGCTTAGGTCGACAGGGCGATGGCTACACCTTC
TRBJ2-7	.	.	TRBV12-3/TRBV12-4	CASSLVGVGSYEQYF	TGTGCCAGCAGCCTAGTGGGGGTAGGATCCTACGAGCAGTACTTC
TRBJ1-6	TRBD1	.	TRBV4-2	CASNTGQGLNSPLHF	TGTGCCAGCAACACCGGACAGGGTCTAAATTCACCCCTCCACTTT
TRBJ1-2	TRBD1	.	TRBV6-6	CASREGGGYGYTF	TGTGCCAGCAGAGAAGGGGGCGGCTATGGCTACACCTTC
TRBJ2-1	.	.	TRBV7-3	CASSPLRGTYNEQFF	TGTGCCAGCAGCCCCCTGAGGGGTACCTACAATGAGCAGTTCTTC
TRBJ1-1	.	once	TRBV28	CASLTQVLNTEAFF	TGTGCCAGCCTGACTCAGGTCTTGAACACTGAAGCTTTCTTT
TRBJ1-2	TRBD1	once	TRBV5-4	CASSTQGAYGYTF	TGTGCCAGCAGCACACAGGGGGCCTATGGCTACACCTTC
TRBJ1-2	.	many	TRBV28	CASGRQNGYTF	TGTGCCAGCGGTCGACAGAATGGCTACACCTTC
TRBJ1-1	.	many	TRBV7-9	CASSLGLEGGAFF	TGTGCCAGCAGCTTAGGTTTGGAGGGTGGAGCTTTCTTT
TRBJ2-7	.	.	TRBV20-1	CSAVWGGAYEQYF	TGCAGTGCGGTTTGGGGGGGGGCGTACGAGCAGTACTTC
TRBJ2-7	.	few	TRBV4-1	CASRGGNYEQYF	TGCGCCAGCCGAGGGGGGAACTACGAGCAGTACTTC
TRBJ2-7	.	.	TRBV10-3	CAISESKDSSYEQYF	TGTGCCATCAGTGAGTCAAAGGACAGCTCCTACGAGCAGTACTTC
TRBJ1-5	.	.	TRBV6-5	CASSPDVSRDQPQHF	TGTGCCAGCAGCCCGGACGTCAGTCGGGATCAGCCCCAGCATTTT
TRBJ2-2	.	few	TRBV6-1	CASSEANSSPELFF	TGTGCCAGCAGTGAAGCCAATTCTAGTCCGGAGCTGTTTTTT
TRBJ2-2	.	.	TRBV18	CASSPAESKDTGELFF	TGTGCCAGCTCACCCGCTGAGTCGAAAGACACCGGGGAGCTGTTTTTT
TRBJ2-5	TRBD2	few	TRBV9	CASSSTSGYQETQYF	TGTGCCAGCAGCTCGACTAGCGGGTACCAAGAGACCCAGTACTTC
TRBJ2-3	TRBD2	medium-sized	TRBV12-3/TRBV12-4	CASSPLAGVGDTQYF	TGTGCCAGCAGCCCTCTAGCGGGAGTGGGGGATACGCAGTATTTT
TRBJ2-3	.	few	TRBV7-2	CASGRDSTDTQYF	TGTGCCAGCGGTCGGGACAGCACAGATACGCAGTATTTT
TRBJ2-7	.	few	TRBV7-8	CASSLAVFGDEQYF	TGTGCCAGCAGCTTAGCAGTTTTCGGAGACGAGCAGTACTTC
TRBJ1-3	.	once	TRBV4-2	CASSQDKTNSGNAIYF	TGTGCCAGCAGCCAAGATAAAACGAACTCTGGAAACGCCATATATTTT
TRBJ2-1	TRBD2	few	TRBV20-1	CSANFGRTYNEQFF	TGCAGTGCTAATTTCGGGAGGACCTACAATGAGCAGTTCTTC
TRBJ2-2	.	.	TRBV3-1	CASSQEGLSGELFF	TGTGCCAGCAGCCAAGAGGGGCTTTCCGGGGAGCTGTTTTTT